The clone carrying this T cell receptor beta chain was seen more than once but under ten times. The entry originates in a study of T-cell memory formation after mild COVID-19. TCRdb re-analysed the 5' RACE reads in MiXCR, keeping a single row per CDR3 protein. The data contain 130,000 to 150,000 distinct CDR3 sequences, roughly a fifth of them singletons. Sequenced input: PBMCs or a T cell subset sorted from them (not recorded which). The sequence came from an adult woman who had mild COVID-19 (a few samples of this study predate the infection). Cell type and time point are not known.

This chain's CDR3 is CASSHTSYNEQFF. CDR3 bases: TGTGCCAGCAGCCACACTAGCTACAATGAGCAGTTCTTC. This rearrangement joins TRBV7-2 to TRBJ2-1, with D tentatively TRBD2 (5 bases). V was pared by 5 bases and J by 3 bases, with 8 bases between. Germline lookup yields CDR1 SGHTA and CDR2 FQGNSA. This CDR3 has 13 residues.